The 5 T cell receptor beta chains reported below all come from one sample, sequenced in a study of T-cell reconstitution after alpha-beta-depleted transplantation in children. For TCRbeta, the library was prepared with unique molecular identifiers. TCRdb reanalysed the PCR reads using MiXCR and keeps one entry per CDR3 protein. This sample carries 200,000 to 250,000 distinct CDR3 sequences, approximately 11% of them seen once, and the ten largest clones take 28%. The source was PBMCs, collected before TCRalphabeta/CD19-depleted stem cell transplant. These receptors were obtained from a child less than two years old with acute myeloid leukemia, due to receive a stem cell transplant.

This clonotype was seen many times. The chain couples TRBV7-2 to TRBJ1-4; weak D call: TRBD1 (6 bases). Germline V gene sequence: CDR1 SGHTA, CDR2 FQGNSA. Trimming took 0 bases from V and 3 from J, leaving 8 bases between them. The CDR3 runs 15 residues. CDR3 nucleotide sequence: TGTGCCAGCAGCTTAGCAGGACAGTCTAATGAAAAACTGTTTTTT. This encodes CASSLAGQSNEKLFF.

This clonotype was seen repeatedly, ten times or more. A much more abundant neighbour one base away suggests this may be a read error. This chain connects TRBV5-4 to TRBJ1-1, with unresolved D. Germline values: CDR1 SGHNT, CDR2 YYREEE (reference sequence). The CDR3 covers 13 residues. V dropped 0 bases and J dropped 1 base, with 4 bases sitting between them. The CDR3 protein is CASSLERNTEAFF. The CDR3 DNA follows: TGTGCCAGCAGCTTGGAAAGGAACACTGAAGCTTTCTTT.

This clonotype was counted at least ten times. V and J are TRBV5-1 and TRBJ2-5; 7 nucleotides agree with TRBD1. Unmatched junction bases numbered 11, after V lost 4 bases and J lost 5 bases. The germline V gene encodes CDR1 SGHRS and CDR2 YFSETQ. There are 15 residues in the CDR3. CDR3 in amino acids: CASSVGTATLETQYF. CDR3 sequence (DNA): TGCGCCAGCAGCGTAGGGACAGCGACTCTGGAGACCCAGTACTTC. Full variable domain (missing parts from reference TRBV5-1 and TRBJ2-5): KAGVTQTPRYLIKTRGQQVTLSCSPISGHRSVSWYQQTPGQGLQFLFEYFSETQRNKGNFPGRFSGRQFSNSRSEMNVSTLELGDSALYLCASSVGTATLETQYFGPGTRLLVL.

This clonotype was observed many times. This chain connects TRBV27 to TRBJ2-2; D gene unclear. Trimming removed 3 bases from V and 4 bases from J, with 9 bases in between. This CDR3 spans 14 amino acids. Germline V lookup: CDR1 MNHEY, CDR2 SMNVEV (reference sequence). The CDR3 DNA is TGTGCCAGCAGTTTCGAGTATACCACCGGGGAGCTGTTTTTT. It codes for CASSFEYTTGELFF.

This clonotype was picked up many times. The chain combines TRBV12-3 or TRBV12-4 with TRBJ1-2; D is possibly TRBD1 (5 bases). This CDR3 region has 14 residues. Deletions cut 3 bases from V and 2 bases from J, with 10 bases between. As DNA, the CDR3 is TGTGCCAGCAGTTTGGGGACTGCGAACTATGGCTACACCTTC. Its translation: CASSLGTANYGYTF.